Listed below are T cell receptor beta chains from one sample, sequenced in a study of blood T cell repertoires in COVID-19. Clones were sequenced by immunoSEQ multiplex PCR, and TCRdb holds only the in-frame ones, with some missing. Counted here are just under 350,000 clones, around 80% occurring once; the ten biggest clones make up 2.5% to 3%. Sequenced: peripheral blood. The receptors come from a man aged 25 to 40 with active or convalescent COVID-19. The CDR3 runs from the conserved cysteine through the conserved F or W. A D gene is named only where the DNA matches it firmly. For some rows the clone size is stated as once, few or many, or as a class when expanded; others skip it.

d_call clone_size j_call cdr3_length v_call cdr3_nt cdr3_aa
TRBD1 NA TRBJ2-7 15 TRBV11-2 TGTGCCAGCAGCTCTCCGGGACAGGGGGCCTACGAGCAGTACTTC CASSSPGQGAYEQYF
TRBD2 NA TRBJ2-1 17 TRBV5-4 TGTGCCAGCAGCCCCCGGGCTAGCGGGAGCTCCTACAATGAGCAGTTCTTC CASSPRASGSSYNEQFF
TRBD2 NA TRBJ2-3 17 TRBV9 TGTGCCAGCAGCTCTCCGGGAGCGGGAGATGAGGCAGATACGCAGTATTTT CASSSPGAGDEADTQYF
NA NA TRBJ2-7 15 TRBV19 TGTGCCAGTACCATCGGAGGCGACCGATACGACGAGCAGTACTTC CASTIGGDRYDEQYF
NA NA TRBJ2-5 11 TRBV29-1 TGCAGCGCAGAAGTAGAGGAGACCCAGTACTTC CSAEVEETQYF
NA NA TRBJ1-2 14 TRBV7-2 TGTGCCAGCAGCTTGCCGGGTTCCCCATATGGCTACACCTTC CASSLPGSPYGYTF
NA NA TRBJ1-2 17 TRBV4-3 TGCGCCAGCAGCCAAGGCGGACAGCCCGACCGGGCTCTTGGCTACACCTTC CASSQGGQPDRALGYTF
NA NA TRBJ1-4 15 TRBV6-5 TGTGCCAGCAGGAAGGAGCCTGCAACTAATGAAAAACTGTTTTTT CASRKEPATNEKLFF
TRBD1 NA TRBJ1-1 14 TRBV2 TGTGCCAGCAGTGAAGCTGGAGGGGGCATAGGTTCTTTCTTT CASSEAGGGIGSFF
TRBD1 NA TRBJ1-2 12 TRBV6-5 TGTGCCAGCAGTCAGACAGGGACCGGCTACACCTTC CASSQTGTGYTF
TRBD2 many TRBJ2-1 12 TRBV28 TGTGCCAGCAGTTGGGGGGAGGGCCCGCAGTTCTTC CASSWGEGPQFF
TRBD2 NA TRBJ2-7 16 TRBV7-2 TGTGCCAGCAGCCCCCTGACTAGCGGGAGGAGGTACGAGCAGTACTTC CASSPLTSGRRYEQYF
TRBD1 NA TRBJ1-1 12 TRBV7-3 TGTGCCAGCAGGCGGACAGGGTTTGAAGCTTTCTTT CASRRTGFEAFF
TRBD2 NA TRBJ2-1 16 TRBV5-6 TGTGCCAGCAGCCCCCCGACTAGCGGGAGAAAGAATGAGCAGTTCTTC CASSPPTSGRKNEQFF
TRBD2 NA TRBJ2-1 15 TRBV18 TGTGCCAGCTCACTAGGGACTAGCGGTCTTAATGAGCAGTTCTTC CASSLGTSGLNEQFF
NA NA TRBJ1-2 14 TRBV6-2/TRBV6-3 TGTGCCAGCAGTTATCCACAGCAAGTAGTAAGCTACACCTTC CASSYPQQVVSYTF
NA NA TRBJ2-5 15 TRBV5-1 TGCGCCAGCAGCTTGGGACAGCTCCCCCAAGAGACCCAGTACTTC CASSLGQLPQETQYF
TRBD1 few TRBJ1-6 17 TRBV7-3 TGTGCCAGCAGCTTAAGATGGACAGGGGAGTGGGGCTCACCCCTCCACTTT CASSLRWTGEWGSPLHF
TRBD1 NA TRBJ1-2 15 TRBV18 TGTGCCAGCTCAGGCCTCACGCGACAGGGAGGTGGCTACACCTTC CASSGLTRQGGGYTF
NA once TRBJ2-1 16 TRBV24-1 TGTGCCACCAGTGATCCTCTAGCAGCGGCGTACAATGAGCAGTTCTTC CATSDPLAAAYNEQFF
NA NA TRBJ2-5 13 TRBV27 TGTGCCAGCAGGGCCCGGACAGTGGAGACCCAGTACTTC CASRARTVETQYF
NA few TRBJ2-2 13 TRBV4-1 TGCGCCAGCACCGGAGGTAACGACGGGGAGCTGTTTTTT CASTGGNDGELFF
TRBD1 few TRBJ1-1 15 TRBV19 TGTGCCAGTAGTTCGCCGGACAGGGAGGGAACTGAAGCTTTCTTT CASSSPDREGTEAFF
NA NA TRBJ1-2 13 TRBV27 TGTGCCAGCAGTCTCACAGGGAATTATGGCTACACCTTC CASSLTGNYGYTF
NA NA TRBJ1-6 16 TRBV6-2/TRBV6-3 TGTGCCAGCAGTTACGACGGGAGCTCCTATAATTCACCCCTCCACTTT CASSYDGSSYNSPLHF
NA NA TRBJ2-6 18 TRBV19 TGTGCCAGTAGTTTCCTCCGGGACACCCGAACTGGGGCCAACGTCCTGACTTTC CASSFLRDTRTGANVLTF
TRBD1 NA TRBJ1-6 15 TRBV11-2 TGTGCCAGCAGGAGACAGGGAGCGCGGCCTTCACCCCTCCACTTT CASRRQGARPSPLHF